In this sample, the clone carrying this TCR beta chain turned up many times. Its cognate antigen is unknown. The CDR3 has 15 residues. V was clipped by 2 bases and J by 5 bases; unmatched bases: 4. Germline V gene lookup returns CDR1 SGHTA and CDR2 FQGNSA. TCR beta CDR3 sequences were amplified from RNA transcripts. The TCR CDR3 first-round RT-PCR relied on the HTBI primer set. TCRdb fed the multiplex PCR reads into MiXCR, producing one record per CDR3 protein. The sample consists of approximately 330,000 distinct CDR3 sequences, 18% of them appearing once. The data belong to a study of T cells in Graves' hyperthyroidism and ophthalmopathy. Overall study: Peripheral blood collection took place at initial diagnosis, before any treatment.

Regarding the study as a whole: Most clonotypes that expanded in the thyroid above 0.001 also showed up in blood.

The study left out patients who had uncontrolled infection, other autoimmune disease, pregnancy or lactation. Together with thyroid ultrasound, orbital computed tomography, serum thyroxine and TRAb, clinical symptoms were used for diagnoses. The chain recombines TRBV7-2 with TRBJ2-1, with 9 bases lining up with TRBD2. The specimen was blood. The receptor comes from a woman aged 45-65 years with Graves' hyperthyroidism. The CDR3: CASSLIGGRDNEQFF. CDR3 bases: TGTGCCAGCAGCTTAATTGGCGGGAGGGACAATGAGCAGTTCTTC.